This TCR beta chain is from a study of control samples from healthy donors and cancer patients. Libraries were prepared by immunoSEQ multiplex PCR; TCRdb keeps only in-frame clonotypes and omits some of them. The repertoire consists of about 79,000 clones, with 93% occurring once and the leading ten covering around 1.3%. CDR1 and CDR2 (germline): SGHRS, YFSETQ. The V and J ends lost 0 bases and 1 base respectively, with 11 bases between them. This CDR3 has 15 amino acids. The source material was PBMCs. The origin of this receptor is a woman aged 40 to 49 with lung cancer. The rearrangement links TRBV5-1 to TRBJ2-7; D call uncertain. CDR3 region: CASSLVLRPSYEQYF. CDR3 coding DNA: TGCGCCAGCAGCTTGGTACTCAGGCCATCCTACGAGCAGTACTTC.